This is a list of T cell receptor beta chains from one sample in a study of monozygotic twins with inflammatory bowel disease. Following a re-call of the 5' RACE reads, TCRdb has one entry per CDR3 protein and lacks DNA. Recorded for this sample: a few hundred thousand distinct CDR3 sequences. The specimen sequenced was blood. These receptors all come from a human donor with ulcerative colitis or Crohn's disease, or a healthy co-twin of an affected twin (not recorded which). Each CDR3 is given with its conserved first and last residue.

J | V | CDR3
TRBJ2-7 | TRBV7-9 | CASSRTSGHDYEQYF
TRBJ2-7 | TRBV5-6 | CASSFVDDRTHEQYF
TRBJ2-1 | TRBV6-1 | CASSGNRYNEQFF
TRBJ2-1 | TRBV11-2 | CASSLRSFSQGSSYNEQFF
TRBJ2-1 | TRBV29-1 | CSVGFISFNEQFF
TRBJ1-1 | TRBV7-3 | CASSLRPLVGGVEAFF
TRBJ2-4 | TRBV6-1 | CASATDRVGSIQYF
TRBJ2-2 | TRBV19 | CASTGTGELFF
TRBJ2-3 | TRBV5-1 | CASSLNRGKDTQYF
TRBJ2-6 | TRBV7-2 | CSSSFHRGSGANVLTF
TRBJ2-3 | TRBV20-1 | CSARDRTGPTDTQYF
TRBJ2-3 | TRBV5-1 | CASSFHEPTDTQYF
TRBJ1-4 | TRBV25-1 | CASSEFASANEKLFF
TRBJ2-3 | TRBV7-3 | CASSLRKLAGARSGTQYF
TRBJ2-7 | TRBV3-1 | CASSRLGPKNGEQYF
TRBJ1-2 | TRBV3-1 | CASSQEYNYGYTF
TRBJ2-6 | TRBV5-1 | CASSLWGRNSGANVLTF
TRBJ1-2 | TRBV20-1 | CSARDWAISLYGYTF